The sequence of this TCR beta chain was determined in a study of shared clonotypes between healthy human individuals. CD8 cells classed as naive were CD45RO-negative and positively selected for CCR7, excluding terminally differentiated effector memory CD45RA+ cells. Libraries were prepared by immunoSEQ multiplex PCR; TCRdb keeps only in-frame clonotypes and omits some of them. The repertoire holds around 2,100,000 clones, with approximately 94% as singletons. The CDR3 is 14 amino acids. The J segment lost 2 bases and the V segment lost 4 bases, leaving 4 bases of the junction unmatched. Germline CDR1 is PRHDT and CDR2 is FYEKMQ (reference sequence).

The chain has TRBV13 and TRBJ2-5; 7 bases agree with TRBD2. Sequencing was done on a sample of naive CD8+ T cells sorted from blood. The sequence was collected from a man younger than 35 in good health. This CDR3 is CASSSLAAQETQYF. CDR3 in DNA: TGTGCCAGCAGCTCCCTAGCGGCACAAGAGACCCAGTACTTC.